One sample yielded the 32 T cell receptor beta chains listed below, sequenced in a study of T-cell memory formation after mild COVID-19. TCRdb reanalysed the 5' RACE reads using MiXCR and keeps one entry per CDR3 protein. The sample has approximately 450,000 distinct CDR3 sequences; roughly 18% are singletons. The material sequenced was PBMCs or a T cell subset sorted from them (not recorded which). These receptors all stem from an adult woman who had mild COVID-19 (a few samples of this study predate the infection). Cell type and time point are not known.

This rearrangement joins TRBV15 to TRBJ1-1; possible D gene TRBD1, 6 bases. V lost 0 bases and J 0 bases, leaving 17 bases between the germline ends. CDR3 length: 18 residues. The germline V gene has CDR1 LNHNV and CDR2 YYDKDF (reference sequence). The CDR3 is CATSRDFRTVSLNTEAFF. CDR3 bases: TGTGCCACCAGCAGAGATTTTCGGACAGTGTCCTTGAACACTGAAGCTTTCTTT.

The gene calls are TRBV12-3 or TRBV12-4 and TRBJ2-1; 10 nucleotides match TRBD1. The CDR3 extends over 15 amino acids. The ends lost 4 bases at V and 2 bases at J; junction bases unmatched: 2. CDR3 residues: CASSSGQGTYNEQFF. The CDR3 nucleotides are TGTGCCAGCAGTTCGGGACAGGGGACCTACAATGAGCAGTTCTTC.

This clonotype was detected only a few times. V is TRBV3-1 and J is TRBJ2-7; 14 bases are a match to TRBD2. The CDR3 sequence is 18 residues long. Per germline, CDR1 LGHDT and CDR2 YNNKEL (reference sequence). Trimming cost V 2 bases and J 0 bases; bases outside gene matches: 6. The DNA for the CDR3 is TGTGCCAGCAGCCAACGTACCGGGACTAGCGGGAGCTCCTACGAGCAGTACTTC. Its translation is CASSQRTGTSGSSYEQYF.

The table lists this clonotype with a few counts. The chain joins TRBV7-9 to TRBJ2-7; 9 bases align to TRBD2. V shed 4 bases and J 6 bases; nucleotides not matched to a gene: 13. The germline CDR1 and CDR2 sequences are SEHNR and FQNEAQ (reference sequence). The CDR3 runs to 16 residues. The CDR3 spells CASSYQPLAGAAEQYF. CDR3 nucleotide sequence: TGTGCCAGCAGCTACCAACCCTTAGCGGGAGCTGCCGAGCAGTACTTC. The whole variable domain, filled in from reference TRBV7-9 and TRBJ2-7, reads DTGVSQNPRHKITKRGQNVTFRCDPISEHNRLYWYRQTLGQGPEFLTYFQNEAQLEKSRLLSDRFSAERPKGSFSTLEIQRTEQGDSAMYLCASSYQPLAGAAEQYFGPGTRLTVT.

The J gene is TRBJ1-5, the V gene TRBV5-6; the match to TRBD1 covers 9 bases. The V gene's germline CDR1 is SGHDT and CDR2 YYEEEE. Trimming took 5 bases from V and 6 from J; bases not matched to a gene: 6. The CDR3 totals 14 residues. The CDR3 spells CASSYRGLGQPQHF. The DNA for the CDR3 is TGTGCCAGCAGTTACAGGGGGCTGGGTCAGCCCCAGCATTTT.

The rearrangement links TRBV6-5 to TRBJ2-2, with 8 bases identical to TRBD2. CDR1 and CDR2 (germline): MNHEY, SVGAGI. This CDR3 is 14 amino acids long. With 3 bases clipped from V and 8 bases from J, the junction kept 5 bases outside the gene matches. The CDR3 DNA reads TGTGCCAGCAGTTATGACGGGAGGGCTGGGGAGCTGTTTTTT. Protein: CASSYDGRAGELFF.

This clonotype was observed a few times. The genes are TRBV6-6 and TRBJ2-3; D is undetermined. CDR1 is MNHNY and CDR2 is SVGAGI in the germline V gene (reference sequence). The CDR3 has 11 amino acids. V lost 8 bases and J 6 bases, leaving 9 bases between the germline ends. The chain's CDR3 is CASGVSDTQYF. Written as DNA, the CDR3 is TGTGCCAGCGGTGTCTCGGATACGCAGTATTTT.

This clonotype was counted only a few times. The chain employs TRBV4-1 and TRBJ2-5; possible D gene TRBD1, 5 bases. CDR3 length: 14 residues. Looked up from germline, CDR1 is MGHRA and CDR2 is YSYEKL. V was pared by 9 bases and J by 3 bases, with 17 bases between. CDR3 sequence (DNA): TGCGCCAGTAGACGGGCAGGGAAGGAAGAGACCCAGTACTTC. It yields the protein CASRRAGKEETQYF.

This clonotype was observed a handful of times. V is TRBV7-6 and J is TRBJ1-1, with TRBD1 as a possible D gene (5 bases). Per germline, CDR1 SGHVS and CDR2 FNYEAQ. This CDR3 is 14 amino acids long. The V gene lost 0 bases and the J gene lost 6 bases, with 11 bases spanning the gap. The CDR3 spells CASSLATGVAEAFF. CDR3 in DNA: TGTGCCAGCAGCTTAGCAACAGGTGTCGCTGAAGCTTTCTTT.

The CDR3 coding sequence is TGTGCCACCAGTGAACGACAGGGGACAGGCACAGATACGCAGTATTTT. Its translation: CATSERQGTGTDTQYF. The chain employs TRBV24-1 and TRBJ2-3; TRBD1 aligns across 8 bases. Germline loops: CDR1 KGHDR, CDR2 SFDVKD. The CDR3 loop spans 16 amino acids. V lost 4 bases and J lost 1; bases outside the gene matches: 6.

This clonotype was picked up a small number of times. The V call is TRBV3-1, the J call TRBJ2-4; D is ambiguous. Trimming left V 1 base short and J 6 bases short, with 10 bases between. Germline V gives CDR1 LGHDT, CDR2 YNNKEL (reference sequence). The CDR3 is 14 residues long. The CDR3 loop is CASSQVKQSNIQYF. CDR3 in DNA: TGTGCCAGCAGCCAAGTTAAACAGTCAAACATTCAGTACTTC.

The count of this clonotype is one. This sequence joins TRBV4-2 and TRBJ2-5, with D hard to call. Germline CDR1 is LGHNA and CDR2 is YNFKEQ. Between the trimmed V and J ends, which lost 0 bases and 3 bases, there was a span of 11 bases. The CDR3 totals 15 residues. The CDR3 is CASSQDYRSKETQYF. In nucleotides, the CDR3 is TGTGCCAGCAGCCAAGATTATAGGTCCAAAGAGACCCAGTACTTC.

The CDR3 here is CASSLRGNQETQYF. The DNA of the CDR3 is TGTGCCAGCAGCTTGAGGGGGAACCAAGAGACCCAGTACTTC. V gene TRBV5-5 combines with J gene TRBJ2-5; tentative D call: TRBD1 (6 bases). CDR3 length: 14 amino acids. V lost 1 base and J lost 0, with 7 bases in between. CDR1 is SGHKS and CDR2 is YYEKEE in the germline V gene (reference sequence).

The gene calls are TRBV7-9 and TRBJ2-3; the D gene is possibly TRBD2 (7 bases). The germline CDR1 and CDR2 sequences are SEHNR and FQNEAQ (reference sequence). The CDR3 totals 16 residues. Trimming left V 4 bases short and J 5 bases short, with 19 bases between. This chain's CDR3 is CASSSNPGGRGDTQYF. The CDR3 nucleotides read TGTGCCAGCAGCTCGAATCCGGGGGGCCGGGGAGATACGCAGTATTTT.

The V and J genes are TRBV12-3 or TRBV12-4 and TRBJ1-2; D is uncertain. The CDR3 runs 13 residues. Between the trimmed V and J ends, which lost 0 bases and 8 bases, there was a span of 10 bases. CDR3 region: CASSLALVFGYTF. The DNA of the CDR3 is TGTGCCAGCAGTTTAGCTTTGGTTTTCGGCTACACCTTC.

This chain connects TRBV3-1 to TRBJ1-1; D is uncertain. CDR1 LGHDT and CDR2 YNNKEL come from the germline V gene (reference sequence). Deletions cut 5 bases from V and 6 bases from J, with 10 bases between. The CDR3 runs 12 residues. The DNA of the CDR3 is TGTGCCAGCAGCTTATCGGCAGCTGAAGCTTTCTTT. This codes for CASSLSAAEAFF.

This clonotype appeared a few times. The J gene is TRBJ2-7, the V gene TRBV24-1; no clear D gene. The CDR3 length is 13 residues. Trimming pared 4 bases from V and 5 bases from J, leaving 11 bases between. The germline V gene has CDR1 KGHDR and CDR2 SFDVKD. DNA of the CDR3: TGTGCCACCAGTGACCCAGGTAGGGACGAGCAGTACTTC. Translation: CATSDPGRDEQYF.

The V call is TRBV9, the J call TRBJ2-7; D might be TRBD1 (6 bases). Trimming pared 0 bases from V and 3 bases from J, leaving 10 bases between. The germline gives CDR1 SGDLS, CDR2 YYNGEE. The CDR3 consists of 14 residues. The CDR3 sequence is CASSVARGDYEQYF. The CDR3, as DNA: TGTGCCAGCAGCGTAGCCAGGGGAGACTACGAGCAGTACTTC.

V gene TRBV7-8 combines with J gene TRBJ2-3; D is undetermined. The CDR3 has 17 residues. The germline V gene has CDR1 SGHVS and CDR2 FQNEAQ. V lost 8 bases and J 1 base, leaving 22 bases between the germline ends. CDR3 protein: CASQHARWAPGTDTQYF. CDR3 bases: TGTGCCAGCCAGCATGCTCGATGGGCACCGGGCACAGATACGCAGTATTTT. The entire variable domain, with the rest obtained from reference TRBV7-8 and TRBJ2-3, is as follows: GAGVSQSPRYKVAKRGQDVALRCDPISGHVSLFWYQQALGQGPEFLTYFQNEAQLDKSGLPSDRFFAERPEGSVSTLKIQRTQQEDSAVYLCASQHARWAPGTDTQYFGPGTRLTVL.

This clonotype was counted a few times. The genes are TRBV20-1 and TRBJ2-7; 9 positions agree with TRBD1. J lost 1 base, V lost 4 bases, and 5 bases had no gene match. Germline V CDR1 and CDR2: DFQATT, SNEGSKA (reference sequence). The CDR3 contains 14 residues. CDR3 bases: TGCAGTGCTATAACAGGGGGCTTTTCCTACGAGCAGTACTTC. This codes for CSAITGGFSYEQYF.

In this sample, this clonotype turned up a few times. The chain recombines TRBV11-2 with TRBJ2-1; either TRBD1 or TRBD2 may supply D (5 bases each). CDR1 and CDR2 from the germline V gene are SGHAT and FQNNGV. With 5 bases removed from V and 2 bases from J, the gap between germline ends came to 16 bases. The CDR3 contains 16 residues. CDR3 sequence: CASSNSRDGAYNEQFF. The CDR3 nucleotides are TGTGCCAGCAGCAACTCCCGGGACGGCGCCTACAATGAGCAGTTCTTC.

The chain combines TRBV4-1 with TRBJ2-1; D gene uncertain. Germline V gene lookup returns CDR1 MGHRA and CDR2 YSYEKL. This CDR3 region has 16 residues. V was shortened by 0 bases and J by 4 bases, with 13 bases between the two germline ends. The CDR3 reads CASSQDNSRNYNEQFF. CDR3 coding DNA: TGCGCCAGCAGCCAAGATAATTCCCGGAATTACAATGAGCAGTTCTTC.

This clonotype was detected ten times or more. The chain is built from TRBV12-3 or TRBV12-4 and TRBJ1-3, with D maybe TRBD1 (5 bases). Trimming cost V 5 bases and J 10 bases, with 15 bases left between them. The CDR3 consists of 13 residues. This CDR3 reads CASSPGPAGTIYF. The CDR3 nucleotides read TGTGCCAGCAGTCCAGGGCCGGCTGGGACCATATATTTT.

This clonotype was detected only a few times. The chain joins TRBV18 to TRBJ2-2; D is uncertain. Germline CDR1 and CDR2: KGHSH and LQKENI. V was shortened by 10 bases and J by 2 bases, with 20 bases between the two germline ends. The CDR3 has 16 residues. In DNA form, the CDR3 reads TGTGCCACCCCGAATATGGAGCCGATAAACACCGGGGAGCTGTTTTTT. Translation gives CATPNMEPINTGELFF.

This clonotype was seen only a few times. CDR3 residues: CASSHGQNYGYTF. The CDR3 bases are TGTGCCAGCAGCCACGGACAGAACTATGGCTACACCTTC. The chain combines TRBV7-2 with TRBJ1-2, with D tentatively TRBD1 (6 bases). Germline V gene lookup returns CDR1 SGHTA and CDR2 FQGNSA. Trimming left V 5 bases short and J 2 bases short, with 9 bases between. The CDR3 contains 13 residues.

The V gene is TRBV5-1, the J gene TRBJ2-2, with D unclear. Germline V gives CDR1 SGHRS, CDR2 YFSETQ. The V end was cut by 3 bases, the J end by 3 bases, with 9 bases between. The CDR3 contains 14 residues. The CDR3 sequence is CASSSLGYTGELFF. CDR3 DNA: TGCGCCAGCAGCTCACTTGGATACACCGGGGAGCTGTTTTTT.

The table lists this clonotype with a few counts. The chain links TRBV6-6 to TRBJ2-7; TRBD1 agrees at 7 bases. The germline CDR1 and CDR2 sequences are MNHNY and SVGAGI (reference sequence). CDR3 length: 14 amino acids. The V gene end was trimmed by 6 bases and the J gene end by 4 bases; junction bases not matched to a gene: 9. The CDR3 DNA is TGTGCCAGCAGAATACGGGACAGTGGGTACGAGCAGTACTTC. Protein: CASRIRDSGYEQYF.

This clonotype was seen more than once but under ten times. The chain recombines TRBV7-6 with TRBJ1-2; D gene uncertain. This CDR3 has 15 amino acids. V was shortened by 2 bases and J by 2 bases, with 12 bases between the two germline ends. Germline V gene sequence: CDR1 SGHVS, CDR2 FNYEAQ. The CDR3 protein is CASSLTSGENYGYTF. CDR3 in DNA: TGTGCCAGCAGCTTAACGAGCGGAGAGAACTATGGCTACACCTTC.

V and J are TRBV27 and TRBJ2-3; D not resolved. Germline V gene sequence: CDR1 MNHEY, CDR2 SMNVEV (reference sequence). The CDR3 consists of 16 residues. Between the trimmed V and J ends, which lost 4 bases and 2 bases, there was a span of 16 bases. For the CDR3, the DNA is TGTGCCAGCAGTTCTAGACACGGAGCCGACACAGATACGCAGTATTTT. Protein sequence: CASSSRHGADTDTQYF.

This clonotype was seen a few times. The chain uses TRBV6-5 and TRBJ2-7, with 8 bases aligning to TRBD1. Germline V lookup: CDR1 MNHEY, CDR2 SVGAGI. V trimming: 5 bases; J trimming: 1 base; junction bases outside the gene matches: 13. The CDR3 loop spans 17 amino acids. The CDR3 coding sequence is TGTGCCAGCAGTCGATACCCCTCGGACAGGGTGTCCTACGAGCAGTACTTC. Encoded protein: CASSRYPSDRVSYEQYF.

The CDR3 region has the DNA TGTGCCAGCAGGACCCGGGCCAGCTCTGGAAACACCATATATTTT. Translation gives CASRTRASSGNTIYF. V and J are TRBV12-3 or TRBV12-4 and TRBJ1-3, with D hard to call. CDR3 length equals 15 residues. V was cut by 6 bases and J by 0 bases, with 12 bases left in between.

This clonotype was counted a single time. The chain recombines TRBV24-1 with TRBJ1-2; no clear D. V was pared by 5 bases and J by 4 bases, with 10 bases between. The CDR3 is 13 amino acids. In germline, CDR1 is KGHDR, CDR2 SFDVKD. CDR3 nucleotides: TGTGCCACCAGTGCGAGAGGGTCCTATGGCTACACCTTC. This sequence encodes CATSARGSYGYTF.